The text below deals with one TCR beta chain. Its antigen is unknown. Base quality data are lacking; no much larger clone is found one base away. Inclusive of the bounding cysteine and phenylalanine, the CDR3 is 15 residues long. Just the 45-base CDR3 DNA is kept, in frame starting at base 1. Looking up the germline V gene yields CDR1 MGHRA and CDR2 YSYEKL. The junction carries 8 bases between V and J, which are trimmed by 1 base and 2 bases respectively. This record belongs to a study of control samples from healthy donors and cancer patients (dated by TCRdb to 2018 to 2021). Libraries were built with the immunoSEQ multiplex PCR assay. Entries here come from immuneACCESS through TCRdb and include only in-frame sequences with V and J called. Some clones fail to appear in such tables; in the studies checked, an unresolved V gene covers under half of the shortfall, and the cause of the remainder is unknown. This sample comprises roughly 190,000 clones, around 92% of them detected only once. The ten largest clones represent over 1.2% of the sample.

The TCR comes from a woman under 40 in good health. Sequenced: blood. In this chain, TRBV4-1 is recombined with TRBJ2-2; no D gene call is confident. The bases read TGCGCCAGCAGCCAAGTCGTCTATAACACCGGGGAGCTGTTTTTT. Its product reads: CASSQVVYNTGELFF.